One and the same sample provided the 8 T cell receptor beta chains below, sequenced in a study of OX40 agonist ivuxolimab in advanced cancers. The repertoire was sequenced with immunoSEQ multiplex PCR; TCRdb's copy has only in-frame clones and lacks some. The repertoire consists of over 50,000 clones, with 88% occurring once and the leading ten covering approximately 5.4%. Sequencing used CD4+ or CD8+ T cells sorted from blood, obtained in a trial of the OX40 agonist ivuxolimab. These TCRs come from an adult with an advanced solid tumor such as melanoma, head and neck, liver or kidney cancer.

The J gene is TRBJ2-7, the V gene TRBV5-1; the D is unclear. The CDR3 has 13 residues. The germline V gene encodes CDR1 SGHRS and CDR2 YFSETQ. Trimming cost V 0 bases and J 5 bases, with 9 bases left between them. CDR3 sequence reads: CASSLGNRNEQYF. The DNA of the CDR3 is TGCGCCAGCAGCTTGGGAAACAGAAACGAGCAGTACTTC.

The chain combines TRBV19 with TRBJ2-2; D gene uncertain. V shed 4 bases and J shed 2 bases, with 14 bases lying between them. The length of the CDR3 is 16 residues. The germline CDR1 and CDR2 sequences are LNHDA and SQIVND (reference sequence). DNA for the CDR3: TGTGCCAGTAGTACTACCAGATTTACTAACACCGGGGAGCTGTTTTTT. Residues: CASSTTRFTNTGELFF.

Here the CDR3 reads CASSVGLGPGSYEQYF. The DNA for the CDR3 is TGTGCCAGCAGCGTAGGTCTGGGGCCGGGTTCCTACGAGCAGTACTTC. The J gene is TRBJ2-7, the V gene TRBV9, with D perhaps matching TRBD1 (5 bases). The ends were cut back, 0 bases at V and 1 base at J, with 14 bases in the middle. Germline V gene lookup returns CDR1 SGDLS and CDR2 YYNGEE. The CDR3 is made up of 16 amino acids.

J is TRBJ2-5 and V is TRBV27; 10 bases fit TRBD1. The last part of the DNA fits TRBJ2-7 better; the J call may be wrong. The germline CDR1 and CDR2 sequences are MNHEY and SMNVEV (reference sequence). This CDR3 comprises 18 residues. Here the CDR3 reads CASSPYPGGTGVTNEQYF. Written as DNA, the CDR3 is TGTGCCAGCAGTCCCTATCCTGGCGGGACAGGGGTTACTAACGAGCAGTACTTC.

V gene TRBV6-4 combines with J gene TRBJ1-2; D gene unclear. V was cut by 9 bases and J by 12 bases, with 11 bases left in between. This CDR3 spans 9 amino acids. Per germline, CDR1 MRHNA and CDR2 SNTAGT. The CDR3, as DNA: TGTGCCAGATCAATTTACGACACCTTC. This codes for CARSIYDTF.

The chain employs TRBV28 and TRBJ1-4; no definite D call. Germline lookup yields CDR1 MDHEN and CDR2 SYDVKM. The CDR3 is made up of 13 amino acids. V was trimmed by 3 bases and J by 7 bases, leaving 9 bases between them. This CDR3 is CASSLEGSEKLFF. The DNA for the CDR3 is TGTGCCAGCAGTTTGGAGGGTTCTGAAAAACTGTTTTTT.

The chain recombines TRBV4-1 with TRBJ2-5, with D perhaps matching TRBD1 or TRBD2 (6 bases each). Trimming took off 1 base at V and 1 base at J, with 25 bases between the two ends. Germline CDR1 and CDR2: MGHRA and YSYEKL. The CDR3 runs to 20 residues. CDR3 in amino acids: CASSQGYIARGDPGQETQYF. CDR3 nucleotide sequence: TGCGCCAGCAGCCAAGGCTACATCGCTAGGGGGGATCCGGGCCAAGAGACCCAGTACTTC.

The chain joins TRBV5-1 to TRBJ2-1; the D call may be TRBD1 or TRBD2 (7 bases each). Trimming pared 1 base from V and 3 bases from J, leaving 11 bases between. Looked up from germline, CDR1 is SGHRS and CDR2 is YFSETQ. The CDR3 is 15 amino acids. The CDR3 DNA follows: TGCGCCAGCAGCTTGCGGGGGGACAGCTACAATGAGCAGTTCTTC. Protein product: CASSLRGDSYNEQFF.